These 19 T cell receptor beta chains came from one sample sequenced in a study of blood T cell repertoires in COVID-19. Repertoires were generated with immunoSEQ multiplex PCR, while TCRdb's copy carries only in-frame clones and drops some. The table lists 200,000 to 250,000 clones, roughly four fifths of them singletons. The specimen was peripheral blood. The receptors were sampled from a man older than 75 with acute or convalescent COVID-19.

This clone was found once. V and J are TRBV6-5 and TRBJ2-1; D not certain. The germline CDR1 and CDR2 sequences are MNHEY and SVGAGI. The CDR3 has 14 amino acids. Between the trimmed V and J ends, which lost 7 bases and 8 bases, there was a span of 18 bases. CDR3 region: CASTFGILGHEQFF. CDR3 bases: TGTGCCAGCACGTTTGGCATCCTGGGCCATGAGCAGTTCTTC.

The chain couples TRBV4-1 to TRBJ1-1; 8 bases fit TRBD1. V was pared by 1 base and J by 6 bases, with 13 bases of the junction left unmatched. CDR1 is MGHRA and CDR2 is YSYEKL in the germline V gene. The CDR3 extends over 17 amino acids. The CDR3 is CASSQVGQGAGGAEAFF. CDR3 coding DNA: TGCGCCAGCAGCCAAGTAGGTCAGGGGGCCGGGGGCGCTGAAGCTTTCTTT.

V is TRBV5-1 and J is TRBJ2-7; no clear D. The CDR3 runs 16 residues. Per germline, CDR1 SGHRS and CDR2 YFSETQ. The V end lost 1 base, the J end lost 5 bases, and 19 bases lay between the germline ends. The CDR3 DNA is TGCGCCAGCAGCTTGAAGGAAGCGACTCCATTGGACGAGCAGTACTTC. Its protein product is CASSLKEATPLDEQYF. The complete variable domain, with remaining parts taken from reference TRBV5-1 and TRBJ2-7, reads KAGVTQTPRYLIKTRGQQVTLSCSPISGHRSVSWYQQTPGQGLQFLFEYFSETQRNKGNFPGRFSGRQFSNSRSEMNVSTLELGDSALYLCASSLKEATPLDEQYFGPGTRLTVT.

This sequence joins TRBV2 and TRBJ1-5; 8 nucleotides line up with TRBD1. This CDR3 comprises 12 residues. Trimming took 5 bases from V and 7 from J; bases not matched to a gene: 1. Germline values: CDR1 SNHLY, CDR2 FYNNEI. CDR3 nucleotides: TGTGCCAGCAGTCCAGGGGGCCAGCCCCAGCATTTT. It codes for CASSPGGQPQHF.

The gene calls are TRBV11-2 and TRBJ2-5; D uncertain. Germline V gene sequence: CDR1 SGHAT, CDR2 FQNNGV. The CDR3 has 15 amino acids. V dropped 2 bases and J dropped 1 base, with 11 bases sitting between them. The CDR3 coding sequence is TGTGCCAGCAGCTTACGGCGGAATCTCCAAGAGACCCAGTACTTC. It translates to CASSLRRNLQETQYF.

This rearrangement joins TRBV2 to TRBJ1-5; TRBD1 aligns across 7 bases. The CDR3 extends over 17 amino acids. From germline, CDR1 is SNHLY and CDR2 FYNNEI. V shed 3 bases and J 0 bases; nucleotides not matched to a gene: 8. The CDR3 region is CASSDRDSTYSNQPQHF. The CDR3 DNA follows: TGTGCCAGCAGTGACCGGGACAGCACTTATAGCAATCAGCCCCAGCATTTT. The variable domain in full, with the rest retrieved from reference TRBV2 and TRBJ1-5, is EPEVTQTPSHQVTQMGQEVILRCVPISNHLYFYWYRQILGQKVEFLVSFYNNEISEKSEIFDDQFSVERPDGSNFTLKIRSTKLEDSAMYFCASSDRDSTYSNQPQHFGDGTRLSIL.

This clone was detected once. The J gene is TRBJ2-3, the V gene TRBV6-5, with TRBD1 matching over 8 bases. V lost 5 bases, J lost 6 bases, and 7 bases stayed unmatched. Germline CDR1 and CDR2: MNHEY and SVGAGI. The CDR3 totals 14 residues. The CDR3 DNA sequence: TGTGCCAGCAGTCGGACAGGGTTCGAGGATACGCAGTATTTT. It is translated as CASSRTGFEDTQYF.

The V and J genes are TRBV30 and TRBJ2-7; 12 nucleotides match TRBD2. V shed 3 bases, J shed 2 bases, and the junction held 11 bases outside the gene matches. This CDR3 contains 17 residues. The germline gives CDR1 GTSNPN, CDR2 SVGIG (reference sequence). The CDR3 sequence: CAWSGGTSGWPPYEQYF. CDR3 nucleotides: TGTGCCTGGAGCGGGGGGACTAGCGGGTGGCCTCCCTACGAGCAGTACTTC.

The chain carries TRBV3-1 (or the pseudogene TRBV3-2) and TRBJ2-5; TRBD2 matches 7 bases. This CDR3 is 14 amino acids long. Germline V gene data show CDR1 as LGHDT and CDR2 as YNNKEL (reference sequence). With V trimmed by 6 bases and J by 7 bases, 11 bases remained unmatched. CDR3 DNA sequence: TGTGCCAGCAGAACGTCCCGGACTAGGGTGACCCAGTACTTC. It codes for CASRTSRTRVTQYF.

The chain couples TRBV27 to TRBJ1-5; 7 positions match TRBD1. With 4 bases clipped from V and 5 bases from J, the junction kept 14 bases outside the gene matches. The CDR3 is 17 residues long. The germline CDR1 and CDR2 sequences are MNHEY and SMNVEV (reference sequence). The chain's CDR3 is CASSYLSGTEVYQPQHF. In DNA form, the CDR3 reads TGTGCCAGCAGTTATCTATCCGGGACAGAAGTCTATCAGCCCCAGCATTTT.

V is TRBV18 and J is TRBJ2-7; TRBD1 aligns across 8 bases. The ends lost 6 bases at V and 2 bases at J; junction bases unmatched: 9. The CDR3 spans 15 residues. Germline values: CDR1 KGHSH, CDR2 LQKENI. The CDR3 loop is CASSPTGTGPYEQYF. The DNA for the CDR3 is TGTGCCAGCTCTCCCACCGGGACAGGCCCCTACGAGCAGTACTTC.

The gene calls are TRBV28 and TRBJ2-3; TRBD2 matches at 8 bases. This CDR3 has 12 amino acids. Looked up from germline, CDR1 is MDHEN and CDR2 is SYDVKM. The CDR3 DNA reads as TGTGCAATAGCGGGGTTCACAGATACGCAGTATTTT. It encodes CAIAGFTDTQYF.

The chain has TRBV5-1 and TRBJ2-1, with 11 bases fitting TRBD2. Looked up from germline, CDR1 is SGHRS and CDR2 is YFSETQ. The CDR3 is made up of 15 amino acids. The J segment lost 2 bases and the V segment lost 4 bases, leaving 2 bases of the junction unmatched. The DNA of the CDR3 is TGCGCCAGCAGCCAGACTAGCGGGACCTACAATGAGCAGTTCTTC. Its protein product is CASSQTSGTYNEQFF. The full variable domain, rest sourced from reference TRBV5-1 and TRBJ2-1, is KAGVTQTPRYLIKTRGQQVTLSCSPISGHRSVSWYQQTPGQGLQFLFEYFSETQRNKGNFPGRFSGRQFSNSRSEMNVSTLELGDSALYLCASSQTSGTYNEQFFGPGTRLTVL.

This sequence joins TRBV18 and TRBJ1-3; D is unclear. The V gene lost 6 bases and the J gene lost 1 base, with 13 bases spanning the gap. CDR1 and CDR2 (germline): KGHSH, LQKENI. This CDR3 region has 15 residues. This CDR3 is CASSPGSLSGNTIYF. The CDR3 nucleotides read TGTGCCAGCTCCCCGGGATCCCTTTCTGGAAACACCATATATTTT.

This clone came up a few times. This chain connects TRBV18 to TRBJ1-5; the D gene is possibly TRBD1 (5 bases). The CDR3 runs to 17 residues. V lost 3 bases, J lost 4 bases, and 19 bases lay in between. CDR1 is KGHSH, CDR2 LQKENI, per germline. CDR3 sequence reads: CASSPNPARELNQPQHF. CDR3 nucleotides: TGTGCCAGCTCACCGAACCCCGCCAGGGAATTGAATCAGCCCCAGCATTTT.

The rearrangement joins TRBV12-5 to TRBJ2-3, with TRBD2 matching 10 bases. In germline, CDR1 is LGHNT, CDR2 FRNRAP. J was trimmed by 6 bases and V by 5 bases; bases with no gene match: 8. The CDR3 is 15 amino acids. CDR3 sequence: CASGRTSGYLDTQYF. CDR3 sequence (DNA): TGTGCTAGTGGTCGGACTAGCGGATATTTGGATACGCAGTATTTT.

The rearrangement joins TRBV2 to TRBJ1-2, with D tentatively TRBD1 (6 bases). V lost 6 bases and J lost 6, with 11 bases in between. The CDR3 spans 12 residues. The germline V gene encodes CDR1 SNHLY and CDR2 FYNNEI. The chain's CDR3 is CASSQTGDGYTF. The CDR3 DNA reads TGTGCCAGCAGCCAGACAGGAGATGGCTACACCTTC.

The chain carries TRBV19 and TRBJ1-2; 8 positions agree with TRBD1. V was pared by 4 bases and J by 8 bases, with 12 bases of the junction left unmatched. Per germline, CDR1 LNHDA and CDR2 SQIVND (reference sequence). The CDR3 consists of 15 residues. CDR3 loop: CASSTLDRGRRGYTF. The CDR3 nucleotides read TGTGCCAGTAGTACACTCGACAGGGGTCGGCGGGGCTACACCTTC.

The gene calls are TRBV24-1 and TRBJ2-7; 10 bases map to TRBD1. The junction had 11 bases not matched to a gene; V was cut back by 4 bases and J by 6 bases. This CDR3 comprises 16 residues. CDR1 is KGHDR and CDR2 is SFDVKD in the germline V gene. The CDR3 sequence is CATSEPGTGDHGEQYF. The CDR3 DNA sequence: TGTGCCACCAGTGAACCCGGGACAGGGGACCATGGCGAGCAGTACTTC.